These 7 T cell receptor beta chains originate from one sample sequenced in a study of regulatory T cells in long-lasting Graves disease. Specified time point: persistent/refractory GD, antithyroid drugs over 5 years with positive TRAb. Extracted PBMC RNA gave rise to the TCR library. Arm-PCR of CDR3 regions with iRepertoire HTBI primers generated TCR beta libraries. TCRdb ran MiXCR on the multiplex PCR reads and lists one entry per CDR3 protein. Here the sample spans about 290,000 distinct CDR3 sequences, around 23% being singletons. Specimen: peripheral blood mononuclear cells (PBMCs), collected when the disease was refractory, from a patient treated with antithyroid drugs. These receptor sequences come from a female donor with Graves disease.

This clonotype was counted a few times. The genes are TRBV20-1 and TRBJ1-5, with a possible D match to TRBD1 (5 bases). The CDR3 covers 16 residues. Between the trimmed V and J ends, which lost 2 bases and 0 bases, there was a span of 14 bases. CDR1 DFQATT and CDR2 SNEGSKA come from the germline V gene (reference sequence). Written as DNA, the CDR3 is TGCAGTGCTAGAACTCGGACACTTTATAGCAATCAGCCCCAGCATTTT. The encoded protein is CSARTRTLYSNQPQHF.

This clonotype was counted a few times. This chain links TRBV3-2 with TRBJ1-6; the table assigns TRBD1, which was not confirmed against the DNA. TRBV3-2 is an annotated pseudogene. CDR3 length: 15 amino acids. The CDR3 spells CASSPVRDRNSPLHF. For the CDR3, the DNA is TGTGCCAGCAGCCCAGTCCGGGACAGAAATTCACCCCTCCACTTT.

This clonotype appeared many times. The chain is built from TRBV28 and TRBJ2-7; 9 bases map to TRBD1. This CDR3 region has 14 residues. Germline V lookup: CDR1 MDHEN, CDR2 SYDVKM. V was clipped by 3 bases and J by 3 bases; unmatched bases: 3. In DNA, the CDR3 is TGTGCCAGCAGTTTCCCGGGACAGGGCTACGAGCAGTACTTC. It translates to CASSFPGQGYEQYF.

The CDR3 region is CASSYSTVRNTEAFF. The CDR3 DNA reads TGTGCCAGCAGCTACTCTACTGTAAGGAACACTGAAGCTTTCTTT. The chain has TRBV28 and TRBJ1-1; the D is unclear. The CDR3 has 15 amino acids. Germline V gives CDR1 MDHEN, CDR2 SYDVKM. V was clipped by 6 bases and J by 1 base, with 15 bases between them. The full variable domain, its missing parts supplied by reference TRBV28 and TRBJ1-1, is DVKVTQSSRYLVKRTGEKVFLECVQDMDHENMFWYRQDPGLGLRLIYFSYDVKMKEKGDIPEGYSVSREKKERFSLILESASTNQTSMYLCASSYSTVRNTEAFFGQGTRLTVV.

The CDR3 bases are TGTGCCAGCACCAGGGTCGGGACAAATCAGCCCCAGCATTTT. Its protein product is CASTRVGTNQPQHF. This chain uses TRBV6-1 with TRBJ1-5, with D possibly being TRBD1 (6 bases). The V gene's germline CDR1 is MNHNS and CDR2 SASEGT. The CDR3 sequence is 14 residues long. Trimming removed 7 bases from V and 4 bases from J, with 14 bases in between.

This clonotype showed up just once. Sequence at one end of the junction differs from germline and may be a read error. V is TRBV11-2 and J is TRBJ2-3, with 8 nucleotides matching TRBD2. Germline V CDR1 and CDR2: SGHAT, FQNNGV. The CDR3 has 19 amino acids. The CDR3 sequence is CVSSSYPRGSGKETDTQYF. The CDR3 bases are TGTGTCAGCAGCTCATATCCCCGGGGTAGCGGGAAGGAGACAGATACGCAGTATTTT.

The V gene is TRBV25-1, the J gene TRBJ1-2, with D maybe TRBD1 (6 bases). Trimming cost V 3 bases and J 4 bases, with 12 bases left between them. The CDR3 is 14 amino acids. Germline V CDR1 and CDR2: MGHDK, SYGVNS. The CDR3 bases are TGTGCCAGCAGTGATCTCGGGGGCCTCTATGGCTACACCTTC. Translated: CASSDLGGLYGYTF.